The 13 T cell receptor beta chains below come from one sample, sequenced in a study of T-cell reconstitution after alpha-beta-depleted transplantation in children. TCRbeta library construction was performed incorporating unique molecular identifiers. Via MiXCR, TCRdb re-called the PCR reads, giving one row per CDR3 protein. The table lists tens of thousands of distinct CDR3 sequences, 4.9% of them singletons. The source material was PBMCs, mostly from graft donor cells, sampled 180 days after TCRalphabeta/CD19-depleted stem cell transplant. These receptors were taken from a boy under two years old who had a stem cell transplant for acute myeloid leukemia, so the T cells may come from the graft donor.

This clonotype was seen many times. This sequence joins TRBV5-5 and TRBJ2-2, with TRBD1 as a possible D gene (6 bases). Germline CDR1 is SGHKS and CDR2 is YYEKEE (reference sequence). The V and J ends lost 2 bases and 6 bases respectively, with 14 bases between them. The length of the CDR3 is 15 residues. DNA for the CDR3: TGTGCCAGCAGCTTCCCCAGGTCAGGGGCCGGGGAGCTGTTTTTT. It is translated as CASSFPRSGAGELFF. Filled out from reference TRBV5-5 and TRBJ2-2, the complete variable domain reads DAGVTQSPTHLIKTRGQQVTLRCSPISGHKSVSWYQQVLGQGPQFIFQYYEKEERGRGNFPDRFSARQFPNYSSELNVNALLLGDSALYLCASSFPRSGAGELFFGEGSRLTVL.

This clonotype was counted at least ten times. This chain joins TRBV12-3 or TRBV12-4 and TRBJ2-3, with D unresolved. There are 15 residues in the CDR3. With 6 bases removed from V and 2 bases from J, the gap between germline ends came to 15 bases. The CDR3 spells CASSEIRDHTDTQYF. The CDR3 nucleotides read TGTGCCAGCAGCGAAATAAGGGATCACACAGATACGCAGTATTTT.

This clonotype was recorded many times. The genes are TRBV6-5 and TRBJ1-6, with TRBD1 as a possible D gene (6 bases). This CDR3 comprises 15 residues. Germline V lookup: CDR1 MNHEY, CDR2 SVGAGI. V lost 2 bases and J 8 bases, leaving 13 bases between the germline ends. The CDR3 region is CASSYQYRVHSPLHF. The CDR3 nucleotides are TGTGCCAGCAGTTACCAATACAGGGTTCATTCACCCCTCCACTTT.

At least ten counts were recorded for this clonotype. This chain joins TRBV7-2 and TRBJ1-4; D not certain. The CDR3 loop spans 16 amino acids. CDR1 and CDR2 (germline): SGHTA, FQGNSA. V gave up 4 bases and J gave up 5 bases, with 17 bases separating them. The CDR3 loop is CASSSSAGILNEKLFF. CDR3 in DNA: TGTGCCAGCAGCTCCTCAGCCGGGATCTTGAATGAAAAACTGTTTTTT.

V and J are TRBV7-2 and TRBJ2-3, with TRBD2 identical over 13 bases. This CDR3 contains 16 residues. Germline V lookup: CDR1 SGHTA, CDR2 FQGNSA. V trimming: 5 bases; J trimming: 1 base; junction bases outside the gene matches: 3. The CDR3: CASSPGLAGRTDTQYF. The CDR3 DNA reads TGTGCCAGCAGCCCGGGACTAGCGGGGCGCACAGATACGCAGTATTTT.

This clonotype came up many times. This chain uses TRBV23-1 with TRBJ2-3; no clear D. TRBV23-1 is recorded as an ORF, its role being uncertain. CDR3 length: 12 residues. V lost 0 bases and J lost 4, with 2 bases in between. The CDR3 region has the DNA TGCGCCAGCAGTCAATCCCCAGATACGCAGTATTTT. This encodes CASSQSPDTQYF.

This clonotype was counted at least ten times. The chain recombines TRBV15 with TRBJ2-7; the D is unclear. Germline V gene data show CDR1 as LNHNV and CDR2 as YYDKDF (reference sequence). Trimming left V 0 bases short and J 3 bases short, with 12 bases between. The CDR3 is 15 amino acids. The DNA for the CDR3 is TGTGCCACCAGCAGAGAGTGGCAGCTATTCTACGAGCAGTACTTC. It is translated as CATSREWQLFYEQYF.

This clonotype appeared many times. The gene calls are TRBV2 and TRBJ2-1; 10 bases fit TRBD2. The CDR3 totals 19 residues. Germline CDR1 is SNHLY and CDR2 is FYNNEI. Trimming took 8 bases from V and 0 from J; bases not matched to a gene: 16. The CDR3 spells CASGVMGLAYASSYNEQFF. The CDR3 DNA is TGTGCCAGCGGGGTGATGGGACTAGCGTATGCGAGCTCCTACAATGAGCAGTTCTTC. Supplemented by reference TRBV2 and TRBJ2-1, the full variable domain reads EPEVTQTPSHQVTQMGQEVILRCVPISNHLYFYWYRQILGQKVEFLVSFYNNEISEKSEIFDDQFSVERPDGSNFTLKIRSTKLEDSAMYFCASGVMGLAYASSYNEQFFGPGTRLTVL.

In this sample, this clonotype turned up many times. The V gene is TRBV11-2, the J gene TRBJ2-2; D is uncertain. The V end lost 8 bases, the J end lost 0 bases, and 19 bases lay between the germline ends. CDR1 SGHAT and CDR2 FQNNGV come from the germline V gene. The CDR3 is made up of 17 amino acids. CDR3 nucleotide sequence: TGTGCCAGCCGACTTCCACGCGTGGGCCCGAACACCGGGGAGCTGTTTTTT. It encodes CASRLPRVGPNTGELFF.

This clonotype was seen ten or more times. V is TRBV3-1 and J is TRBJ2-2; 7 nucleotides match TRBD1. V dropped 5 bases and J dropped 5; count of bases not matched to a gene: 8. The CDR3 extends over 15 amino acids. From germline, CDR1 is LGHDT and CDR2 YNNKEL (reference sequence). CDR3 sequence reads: CASSTQGVRTGELFF. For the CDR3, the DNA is TGTGCCAGCAGCACCCAGGGGGTTCGAACCGGGGAGCTGTTTTTT. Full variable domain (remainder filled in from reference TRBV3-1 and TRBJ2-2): DTAVSQTPKYLVTQMGNDKSIKCEQNLGHDTMYWYKQDSKKFLKIMFSYNNKELIINETVPNRFSPKSPDKAHLNLHINSLELGDSAVYFCASSTQGVRTGELFFGEGSRLTVL.

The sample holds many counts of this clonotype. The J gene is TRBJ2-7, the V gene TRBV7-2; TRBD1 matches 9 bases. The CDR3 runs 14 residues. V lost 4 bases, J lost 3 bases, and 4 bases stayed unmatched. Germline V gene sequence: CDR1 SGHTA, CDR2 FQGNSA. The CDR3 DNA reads TGTGCCAGCAGCTGGGGACAGGGTTTCTACGAGCAGTACTTC. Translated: CASSWGQGFYEQYF.

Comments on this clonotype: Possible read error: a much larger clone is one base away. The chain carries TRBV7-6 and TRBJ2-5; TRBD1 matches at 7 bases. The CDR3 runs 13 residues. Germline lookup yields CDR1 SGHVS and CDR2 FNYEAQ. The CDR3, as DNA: TGTGCCAGCAGCTTTGGACAGGTAGAGACCCCGTACTTC. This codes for CASSFGQVETPYF.

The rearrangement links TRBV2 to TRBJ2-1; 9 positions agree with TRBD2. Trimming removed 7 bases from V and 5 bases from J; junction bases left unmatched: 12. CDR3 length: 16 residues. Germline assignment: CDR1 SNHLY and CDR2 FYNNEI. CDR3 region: CASKLSGGPSNNEQFF. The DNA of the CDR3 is TGTGCCAGCAAACTCAGCGGGGGGCCATCAAACAATGAGCAGTTCTTC. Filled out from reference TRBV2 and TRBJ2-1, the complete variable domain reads EPEVTQTPSHQVTQMGQEVILRCVPISNHLYFYWYRQILGQKVEFLVSFYNNEISEKSEIFDDQFSVERPDGSNFTLKIRSTKLEDSAMYFCASKLSGGPSNNEQFFGPGTRLTVL.